Sequencing of this T cell receptor beta chain was carried out in a study of beta chain features in type 1 diabetes. Study-wide findings and caveats: In all four CD4+ subsets, TCRB CDR3 length was significantly, moderately reduced in type 1 diabetes. cDNA-based reads could over-represent cells with high TCR expression.

Expressed TCRB transcripts got sequenced, as all isolated RNA was reverse transcribed. Clones were sequenced by immunoSEQ multiplex PCR, and TCRdb holds only the in-frame ones, with some missing. The data hold about 230,000 clones, with 16% observed a single time. Isolation of CD4+ naive, central memory, regulatory and stem cell-like memory cells was achieved by sorting via CD45RO/CCR7/CD25/CD127/CD95/CD27. Remarks on this clone: As yet, its antigen is unknown. This sample includes further DNA sequences coding for the same CDR3.

Germline CDR1 is SQVTM and CDR2 is ANQGSEA. The CDR3 runs 13 residues. Trimming at V came to 1 base and at J to 2 bases, leaving 0 bases not matched to a gene. The TCR sequence derives from a man aged 25 to 40 with type 1 diabetes. The gene calls are TRBV29-1 and TRBJ2-5; 8 bases match TRBD1. Material: naive CD4+ T cells from blood. The CDR3 protein is CSVEGQGQETQYF. The CDR3 nucleotides are TGCAGCGTTGAAGGACAGGGGCAAGAGACCCAGTACTTC.